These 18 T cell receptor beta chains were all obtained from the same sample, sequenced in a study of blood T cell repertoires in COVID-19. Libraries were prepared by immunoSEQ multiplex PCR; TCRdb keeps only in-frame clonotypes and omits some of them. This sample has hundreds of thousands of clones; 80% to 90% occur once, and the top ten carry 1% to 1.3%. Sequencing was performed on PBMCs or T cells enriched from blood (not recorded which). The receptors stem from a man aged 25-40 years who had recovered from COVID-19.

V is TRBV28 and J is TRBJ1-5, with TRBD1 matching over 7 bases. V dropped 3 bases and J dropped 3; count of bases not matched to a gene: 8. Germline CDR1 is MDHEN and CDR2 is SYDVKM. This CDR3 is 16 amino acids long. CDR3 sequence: CASSFRTGALNQPQHF. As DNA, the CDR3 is TGTGCCAGCAGTTTTCGAACAGGGGCCCTCAATCAGCCCCAGCATTTT.

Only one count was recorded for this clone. CDR3 protein: CASHTSGRIETQYF. The CDR3 DNA sequence: TGCGCCAGCCATACTAGCGGGAGGATAGAGACCCAGTACTTC. The V and J genes are TRBV5-1 and TRBJ2-5; 12 bases map to TRBD2. The V segment lost 7 bases and the J segment 4 bases; nucleotides outside the gene matches: 5. CDR3 length: 14 amino acids. Germline loops: CDR1 SGHRS, CDR2 YFSETQ. Drawing the rest from reference TRBV5-1 and TRBJ2-5, the complete variable domain is KAGVTQTPRYLIKTRGQQVTLSCSPISGHRSVSWYQQTPGQGLQFLFEYFSETQRNKGNFPGRFSGRQFSNSRSEMNVSTLELGDSALYLCASHTSGRIETQYFGPGTRLLVL.

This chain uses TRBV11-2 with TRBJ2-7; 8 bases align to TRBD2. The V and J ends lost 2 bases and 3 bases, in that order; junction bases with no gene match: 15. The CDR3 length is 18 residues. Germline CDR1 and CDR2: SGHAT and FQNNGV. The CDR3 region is CASSLRAGGGGLIYEQYF. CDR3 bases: TGTGCCAGCAGCTTAAGGGCGGGAGGTGGGGGATTGATCTACGAGCAGTACTTC.

This CDR3 is CATRTGDGYTF. CDR3 in DNA: TGTGCCACACGGACAGGGGACGGCTACACCTTC. The rearrangement joins TRBV19 to TRBJ1-2, with 9 bases that match TRBD1. Germline CDR1 LNHDA, CDR2 SQIVND (reference sequence). V lost 10 bases to trimming and J lost 8 bases; unmatched junction nucleotides: 5. The CDR3 runs 11 residues.

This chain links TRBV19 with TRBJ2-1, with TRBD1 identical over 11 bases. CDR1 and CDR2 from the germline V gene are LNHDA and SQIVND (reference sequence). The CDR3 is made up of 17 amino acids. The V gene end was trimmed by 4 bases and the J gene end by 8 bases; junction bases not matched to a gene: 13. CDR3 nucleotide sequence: TGTGCCAGTAGTAGAGACCGGGACAGGGGGGTAGCCGATGAGCAGTTCTTC. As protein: CASSRDRDRGVADEQFF.

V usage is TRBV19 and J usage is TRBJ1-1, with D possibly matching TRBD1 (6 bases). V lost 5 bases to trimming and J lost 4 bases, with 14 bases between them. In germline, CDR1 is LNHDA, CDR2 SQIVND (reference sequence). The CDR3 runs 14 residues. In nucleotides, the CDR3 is TGTGCCAGTAGTTTACAGGGTCGTATCACTGAAGCTTTCTTT. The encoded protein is CASSLQGRITEAFF.

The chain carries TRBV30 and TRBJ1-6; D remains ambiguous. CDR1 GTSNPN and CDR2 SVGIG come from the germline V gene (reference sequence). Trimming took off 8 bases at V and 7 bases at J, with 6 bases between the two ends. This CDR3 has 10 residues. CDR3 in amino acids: CAGGNSPLHF. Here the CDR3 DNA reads TGTGCCGGCGGGAATTCACCCCTCCACTTT.

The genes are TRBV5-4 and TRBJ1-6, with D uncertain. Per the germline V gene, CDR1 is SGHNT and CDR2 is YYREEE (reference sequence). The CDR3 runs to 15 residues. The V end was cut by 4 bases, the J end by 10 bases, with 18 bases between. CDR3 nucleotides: TGTGCCAGCAGCCAATCGCAATCGGGAAGGTCACCCCTCCACTTT. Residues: CASSQSQSGRSPLHF.

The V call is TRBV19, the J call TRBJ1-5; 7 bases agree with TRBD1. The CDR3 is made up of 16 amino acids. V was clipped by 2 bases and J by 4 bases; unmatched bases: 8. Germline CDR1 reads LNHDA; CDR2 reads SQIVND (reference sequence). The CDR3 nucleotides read TGTGCCAGTAGTATAAGGGACAGCCCCCGGAATCAGCCCCAGCATTTT. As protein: CASSIRDSPRNQPQHF.

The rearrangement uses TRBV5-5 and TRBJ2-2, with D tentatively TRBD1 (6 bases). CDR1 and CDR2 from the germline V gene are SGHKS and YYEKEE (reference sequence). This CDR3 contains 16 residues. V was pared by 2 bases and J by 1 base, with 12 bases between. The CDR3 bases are TGTGCCAGCAGCTTCATCGGGACAAGGAACACCGGGGAGCTGTTTTTT. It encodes CASSFIGTRNTGELFF.

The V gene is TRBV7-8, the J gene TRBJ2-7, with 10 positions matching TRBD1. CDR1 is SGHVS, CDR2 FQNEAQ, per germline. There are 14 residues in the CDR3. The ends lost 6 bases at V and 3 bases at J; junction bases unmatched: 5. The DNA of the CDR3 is TGTGCCAGCAGACACCGGGACAGGGGCTACGAGCAGTACTTC. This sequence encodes CASRHRDRGYEQYF.

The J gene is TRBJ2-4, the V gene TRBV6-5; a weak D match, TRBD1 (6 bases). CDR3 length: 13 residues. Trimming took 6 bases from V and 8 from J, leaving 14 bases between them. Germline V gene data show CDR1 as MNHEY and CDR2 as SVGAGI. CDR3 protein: CASSLTGTDIQYF. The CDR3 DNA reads TGTGCCAGCAGCCTTACAGGGACGGACATTCAGTACTTC.

The CDR3 sequence: CASRGTQHYEQYF. Here the CDR3 DNA reads TGTGCCAGCAGGGGGACACAGCATTACGAGCAGTACTTC. This chain connects TRBV28 to TRBJ2-7; D might be TRBD1 (6 bases). V lost 6 bases, J lost 4 bases, and 13 bases lay in between. This CDR3 is built from 13 residues. Germline assignment: CDR1 MDHEN and CDR2 SYDVKM.

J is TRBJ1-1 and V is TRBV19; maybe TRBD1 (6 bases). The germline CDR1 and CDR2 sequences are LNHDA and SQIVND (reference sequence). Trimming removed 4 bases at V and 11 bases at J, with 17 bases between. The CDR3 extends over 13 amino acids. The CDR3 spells CASSRFMGHGAFF. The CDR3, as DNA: TGTGCCAGTAGTAGGTTTATGGGACACGGGGCTTTCTTT.

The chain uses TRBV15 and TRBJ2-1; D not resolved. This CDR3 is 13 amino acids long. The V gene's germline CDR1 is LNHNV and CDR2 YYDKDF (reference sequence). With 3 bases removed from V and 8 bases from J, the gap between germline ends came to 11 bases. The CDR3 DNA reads TGTGCCACCAGCAGGGAGAGAGTTGATGAGCAGTTCTTC. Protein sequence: CATSRERVDEQFF.

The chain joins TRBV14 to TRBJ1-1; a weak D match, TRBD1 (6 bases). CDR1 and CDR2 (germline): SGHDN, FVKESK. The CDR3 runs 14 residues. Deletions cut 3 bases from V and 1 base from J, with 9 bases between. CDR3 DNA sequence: TGTGCCAGCAGCCACGGGACAACGAACACTGAAGCTTTCTTT. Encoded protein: CASSHGTTNTEAFF.

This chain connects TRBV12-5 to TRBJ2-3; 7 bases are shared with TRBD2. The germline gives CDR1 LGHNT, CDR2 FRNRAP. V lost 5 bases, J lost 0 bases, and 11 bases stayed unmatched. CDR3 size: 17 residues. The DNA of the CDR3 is TGTGCTAGTGGTCCCCAGCAAGCGGGACCTAGCACAGATACGCAGTATTTT. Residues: CASGPQQAGPSTDTQYF.

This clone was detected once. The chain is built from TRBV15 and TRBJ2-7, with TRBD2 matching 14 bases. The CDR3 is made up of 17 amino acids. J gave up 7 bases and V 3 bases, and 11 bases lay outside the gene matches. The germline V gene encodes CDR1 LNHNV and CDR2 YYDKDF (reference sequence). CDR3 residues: CATSRATSGRALGEQYF. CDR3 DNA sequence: TGTGCCACCAGCAGGGCGACTAGCGGGAGGGCCTTGGGTGAGCAGTACTTC.